This T cell receptor beta chain was identified during a study of blood T cells in healthy people across ages. Donors gave 8 to 10 milliliters of peripheral blood apiece. This clonotype showed up many times. Its antigen is not known. V gave up 6 bases and J gave up 2 bases, with 14 bases separating them. Germline CDR1 is SGHTA and CDR2 is FQGNSA. The CDR3 covers 14 residues. Alongside a J-beta primer mix, a sample-barcoded 5' primer served in a second PCR lasting about 7 to 11 cycles. The study obtained at least 3 million CDR3-containing paired-end reads from every sample. TCRdb reprocessed the 5' RACE reads via MiXCR and lists one record per CDR3 protein. Here the sample spans 870,000 or so distinct CDR3 sequences, 29% being singletons. General study results and limits: Calculation of diversity from one million T cells yielded estimates considered to be underestimates. A greater number of naive CD4+ cells and higher diversity distinguished long-lived donors from aged donors.

The sample was blood. The gene calls are TRBV7-2 and TRBJ2-7, with a weak D call TRBD2 (7 bases). This sequence originates from an elderly woman in good health. CDR3 sequence (DNA): TGTGCCAGCAGGGGGGGGACAACAGCCTACGAGCAGTACTTC. It yields the protein CASRGGTTAYEQYF.